This TCR beta chain was identified during a study of siplizumab effects on memory and regulatory T cells. General observations from the study: Researchers could not give a naive or memory phenotype to roughly 75-96% of proliferating CD4+ or CD8+ clones.

Libraries were prepared by immunoSEQ multiplex PCR; TCRdb keeps only in-frame clonotypes and omits some of them. In the table there are roughly 56,000 clones, approximately 95% of which are singletons. This clone was observed a single time. Its target is not known. Germline CDR1 SEHNR, CDR2 FQNEAQ (reference sequence). Trimming cost V 4 bases and J 4 bases, with 10 bases left between them. The CDR3 length is 13 residues. The TCR comes from a human donor in good health. The specimen sequenced was CD8+ T cells sorted from blood. This chain connects TRBV7-9 to TRBJ1-2, with a weak D call TRBD1 (6 bases). In nucleotides, the CDR3 is TGTGCCAGCAGCTCAGGACAGCCCTATGGCTACACCTTC. Translated, it gives CASSSGQPYGYTF.